The entry below gives a single TCR beta chain sequence along with its context. Its specificity is unknown. This sample was included in a study of OX40 agonist ivuxolimab in advanced cancers. Study information: A male proportion of over 75% was recorded, with mean age approximately 60 years and range about 20 to 90. The study, taken as a whole, reports: By week 6 at 0.1 to 3.0 mg/kg, blood CD4+ and CD8+ T cells had expanded clonally.

The protocol was immunoSEQ multiplex PCR, while the TCRdb copy is restricted to in-frame clones and leaves out a portion. Of 60,000 to 90,000 clones in the sample, 80% to 90% are singletons; the top ten hold roughly 0.75%. The CDR3 has 15 residues. Trimming took 6 bases from V and 0 from J, leaving 9 bases between them. Germline-derived CDR1 and CDR2 are SNHLY and FYNNEI. This sequence originates from an adult with an advanced solid tumor such as melanoma, head and neck, liver or kidney cancer. This specimen consisted of CD4+ or CD8+ T cells sorted from blood, obtained in a trial of the OX40 agonist ivuxolimab. The J gene is TRBJ2-6, the V gene TRBV2; no definite D call. The CDR3 bases are TGTGCCAGCAGCTCTCAGATCTCTGGGGCCAACGTCCTGACTTTC. Residues: CASSSQISGANVLTF. The full variable domain, its missing parts supplied by reference TRBV2 and TRBJ2-6, is EPEVTQTPSHQVTQMGQEVILRCVPISNHLYFYWYRQILGQKVEFLVSFYNNEISEKSEIFDDQFSVERPDGSNFTLKIRSTKLEDSAMYFCASSSQISGANVLTFGAGSRLTVL.